The 16 T cell receptor beta chains below all came from one sample that was sequenced in a study of T cells in Graves' hyperthyroidism and ophthalmopathy. The investigators amplified TCR beta CDR3 regions from RNA transcripts. In the first-round RT-PCR of the TCR CDR3, the HTBI primer set was used. TCRdb re-analysed the multiplex PCR reads in MiXCR, keeping a single row per CDR3 protein. Of more than 500,000 distinct CDR3 sequences listed, approximately 44% were seen once; the top ten hold under 20%. What was sequenced was peripheral blood or thyroid tissue (not recorded which). These receptors were taken from an adult woman with Graves' disease, either hyperthyroidism or ophthalmopathy (not recorded which).

The chain is built from TRBV10-1 and TRBJ2-7, with 8 positions matching TRBD2. Germline V gene sequence: CDR1 WNHNN, CDR2 SYGVQD (reference sequence). The CDR3 has 14 amino acids. Trimming took 5 bases from V and 0 from J; bases not matched to a gene: 3. Written as DNA, the CDR3 is TGCGCCAGCAGTCGAGCGGGAGACTCCTACGAGCAGTACTTC. Protein product: CASSRAGDSYEQYF.

This chain joins TRBV28 and TRBJ1-5; 7 nucleotides match TRBD1. Unmatched junction bases numbered 7, after V lost 5 bases and J lost 0 bases. CDR1 and CDR2 (germline): MDHEN, SYDVKM. The CDR3 loop spans 16 amino acids. The DNA of the CDR3 is TGTGCCAGCAGTCCTCAGGGGGTCCCTAGCAATCAGCCCCAGCATTTT. Its protein product is CASSPQGVPSNQPQHF.

This clonotype was picked up many times. The chain is built from TRBV11-2 and TRBJ1-3; D uncertain. Trimming left V 5 bases short and J 4 bases short, with 12 bases between. This CDR3 has 14 amino acids. The germline CDR1 and CDR2 sequences are SGHAT and FQNNGV. CDR3 DNA: TGTGCCAGCAGCCATAAGTCTAGAGGAAACACCATATATTTT. The encoded protein is CASSHKSRGNTIYF.

V usage is TRBV7-8 and J usage is TRBJ1-6; TRBD1 might be the D (5 bases). Germline lookup yields CDR1 SGHVS and CDR2 FQNEAQ. Trimming stripped 1 base from V and 6 bases from J, with 13 bases between. There are 16 residues in the CDR3. Here the CDR3 DNA reads TGTGCCAGCAGCTTAGGATCGGGGCTACTTAATTCACCCCTCCACTTT. This codes for CASSLGSGLLNSPLHF. Looking up the rest from reference TRBV7-8 and TRBJ1-6 gives the full variable domain: GAGVSQSPRYKVAKRGQDVALRCDPISGHVSLFWYQQALGQGPEFLTYFQNEAQLDKSGLPSDRFFAERPEGSVSTLKIQRTQQEDSAVYLCASSLGSGLLNSPLHFGNGTRLTVT.

On this clonotype itself: At one end the junction does not follow the germline gene, possibly because of a read error. This chain joins TRBV10-3 and TRBJ2-5, with 7 bases aligning to TRBD2. Germline V gives CDR1 ENHRY, CDR2 SYGVKD. CDR3 length equals 15 residues. This CDR3 reads CASSLQRDSQETQYF. The CDR3 coding sequence is TGTGCCAGCAGTTTACAGCGGGACTCCCAAGAGACCCAGTACTTC.

The chain has TRBV6-1 and TRBJ2-2; D is perhaps TRBD1 (6 bases). Trimming shortened V by 3 bases and J by 4 bases, and 12 bases separated the two germline ends. CDR3 size: 15 residues. CDR1 and CDR2 from the germline V gene are MNHNS and SASEGT. CDR3 sequence reads: CASSEGARFTGELFF. The CDR3 bases are TGTGCCAGCAGTGAGGGGGCGCGTTTCACCGGGGAGCTGTTTTTT.

The chain has TRBV6-5 and TRBJ1-1, with a tentative D call TRBD1 (6 bases). CDR3 length: 17 amino acids. Trimming left V 2 bases short and J 0 bases short, with 16 bases between. Germline V gives CDR1 MNHEY, CDR2 SVGAGI. In DNA, the CDR3 is TGTGCCAGCAGTTACGTAGGGACAAAGGACATGAACACTGAAGCTTTCTTT. It is translated as CASSYVGTKDMNTEAFF.

The CDR3 sequence is CSALRGGEKLFF. Written as DNA, the CDR3 is TGCAGTGCGTTGCGGGGGGGCGAAAAACTGTTTTTT. The V call is TRBV20-1, the J call TRBJ1-4, with D perhaps TRBD1 (6 bases). V lost 6 bases and J 8 bases, leaving 13 bases between the germline ends. Germline V gives CDR1 DFQATT, CDR2 SNEGSKA (reference sequence). The length of the CDR3 is 12 residues.

Ten or more counts support this clonotype. The rearrangement uses TRBV5-1 and TRBJ1-2, with unresolved D. The CDR3 totals 13 residues. CDR1 SGHRS and CDR2 YFSETQ come from the germline V gene. The V end was cut by 1 base, the J end by 4 bases, with 8 bases between. The CDR3 loop reads CASSLNRIYGYTF. The CDR3 region has the DNA TGCGCCAGCAGCTTGAACAGAATCTATGGCTACACCTTC.

This chain connects TRBV10-3 to TRBJ1-1, with D perhaps matching TRBD1 (6 bases). Trimming took 6 bases from V and 5 from J, leaving 19 bases between them. The CDR3 extends over 15 amino acids. Germline V gives CDR1 ENHRY, CDR2 SYGVKD. CDR3 sequence reads: CAIRKIRGERTEAFF. DNA of the CDR3: TGTGCCATCAGGAAGATTAGGGGGGAGCGGACTGAAGCTTTCTTT.

The CDR3 nucleotides read TGTGCCACCAGCAGCTTCGGACTAGCCCGCACCGGGGAGCTGTTTTTT. Protein: CATSSFGLARTGELFF. The rearrangement joins TRBV15 to TRBJ2-2, with 8 bases that match TRBD2. CDR1 is LNHNV, CDR2 YYDKDF, per germline (reference sequence). Trimming took 3 bases from V and 4 from J; bases not matched to a gene: 7. This CDR3 region has 16 residues.

In the case of this clonotype: No conserved phenylalanine or tryptophan ends this CDR3, so it is likely a read error. The chain uses TRBV2 and TRBJ1-2, with 9 bases aligning to TRBD1. The J segment lost 7 bases and the V segment lost 5 bases, leaving 11 bases of the junction unmatched. Germline assignment: CDR1 SNHLY and CDR2 FYNNEI. The length of the CDR3 is 15 residues. The chain's CDR3 is CASSYQGTGPGGYTL. The CDR3 nucleotides are TGTGCCAGCAGTTACCAGGGGACAGGGCCGGGTGGCTACACCCTC.

This clonotype was counted once. The V gene is TRBV7-9, the J gene TRBJ2-7; 10 bases match TRBD1. The CDR3 has 17 residues. Germline V lookup: CDR1 SEHNR, CDR2 FQNEAQ (reference sequence). V lost 0 bases and J lost 3; bases outside the gene matches: 8. The CDR3 DNA reads as TGTGCCAGCAGCTTAGCGGGGAGTGGGACAGGGGTCTACGAGCAGTACTTC. Its translation: CASSLAGSGTGVYEQYF. The entire variable domain, with the rest obtained from reference TRBV7-9 and TRBJ2-7, is as follows: DTGVSQNPRHKITKRGQNVTFRCDPISEHNRLYWYRQTLGQGPEFLTYFQNEAQLEKSRLLSDRFSAERPKGSFSTLEIQRTEQGDSAMYLCASSLAGSGTGVYEQYFGPGTRLTVT.

This clonotype was recorded many times. This rearrangement joins TRBV14 to TRBJ1-2; 11 bases agree with TRBD1. This CDR3 region has 15 residues. V gave up 4 bases and J gave up 7 bases; unmatched junction bases: 8. From germline, CDR1 is SGHDN and CDR2 FVKESK. The CDR3 coding sequence is TGTGCCAGCAGCCGACGGGACAGGGGGGGAATTGGCTACACCTTC. This sequence encodes CASSRRDRGGIGYTF.

The chain joins TRBV9 to TRBJ1-1; tentative D call: TRBD1 (6 bases). This CDR3 region has 14 residues. Germline CDR1 SGDLS, CDR2 YYNGEE. The V gene lost 6 bases and the J gene lost 0 bases, with 12 bases spanning the gap. CDR3 bases: TGTGCCAGCAAACTACAGGGACTGAACACTGAAGCTTTCTTT. Translating it yields CASKLQGLNTEAFF.

The rearrangement links TRBV24-1 to TRBJ1-1; D unresolved. CDR1 KGHDR and CDR2 SFDVKD come from the germline V gene. The CDR3 spans 12 residues. Trimming shortened V by 3 bases and J by 8 bases, and 9 bases separated the two germline ends. The CDR3 sequence: CATSDRGLEAFF. DNA for the CDR3: TGTGCCACCAGTGATCGAGGCCTCGAAGCTTTCTTT.